This T cell receptor (beta chain) was profiled in a study of blood T cell repertoires in COVID-19. At the level of the study: Acute-phase and convalescent COVID-19 samples originated in the United States, Italy and Spain. Sources were T cells, B-cell-depleted T cells, or PBMCs; the material itself was cDNA or gDNA.

Authors' data handling: Amplification of reference gene primers was used by the study to estimate nucleated cell counts. Sequencing used immunoSEQ multiplex PCR; TCRdb keeps in-frame clones, though not all of them. The V and J calls and the clone size are those of that table, but D and trimming were determined from the DNA. The sample holds about 250,000 clones, about 86% seen once. The CDR3 totals 17 residues. V shed 6 bases, J shed 1 base, and the junction held 5 bases outside the gene matches. Germline V CDR1 and CDR2: MNHEY, SMNVEV (reference sequence). Input material: peripheral blood. This clonotype was obtained from a man at least 80 years old with acute or convalescent COVID-19. The chain links TRBV27 to TRBJ2-6; 11 bases are a match to TRBD1. The CDR3 DNA is TGTGCCAGCAGGACCGGGACAGGGGGATCTGGGGCCAACGTCCTGACTTTC. Encoded protein: CASRTGTGGSGANVLTF.